These 21 T cell receptor beta chains share one sample of origin, sequenced in a study of T cell changes during pregnancy in multiple sclerosis. The protocol was immunoSEQ multiplex PCR, while the TCRdb copy is restricted to in-frame clones and leaves out a portion. The sample yields about 64,000 clones, about 96% seen once. This specimen consisted of CD8+ T cells from peripheral blood mononuclear cells, obtained after pregnancy. Receptors were obtained from a female donor with multiple sclerosis, enrolled in a pregnancy study.

The chain is built from TRBV29-1 and TRBJ2-2; 11 bases are a match to TRBD1. Germline CDR1 is SQVTM and CDR2 is ANQGSEA. There are 14 residues in the CDR3. Trimming at V came to 6 bases and at J to 6 bases, leaving 6 bases not matched to a gene. In DNA form, the CDR3 reads TGCAGCGTCGATGGGACAGGGGGACCCGGGGAGCTGTTTTTT. Residues: CSVDGTGGPGELFF.

The rearrangement joins TRBV10-2 to TRBJ1-5, with D uncertain. The CDR3 runs to 14 residues. CDR1 is WSHSY and CDR2 is SAAADI in the germline V gene. The ends were cut back, 3 bases at V and 6 bases at J, with 12 bases in the middle. The CDR3 reads CASSDGALSQPQHF. CDR3 DNA: TGCGCCAGCAGTGACGGAGCCCTTAGTCAGCCCCAGCATTTT.

The gene calls are TRBV7-9 and TRBJ1-1; a weak D match, TRBD1 (6 bases). The CDR3 loop spans 13 amino acids. V lost 4 bases and J lost 8, with 14 bases in between. Germline CDR1 and CDR2: SEHNR and FQNEAQ (reference sequence). The CDR3 DNA reads as TGTGCCAGCAGCTGGACAGTTCCATTAGAAGCTTTCTTT. This codes for CASSWTVPLEAFF.

J is TRBJ2-7 and V is TRBV9; 7 nucleotides match TRBD2. CDR3 length equals 14 residues. Germline CDR1 is SGDLS and CDR2 is YYNGEE. The V segment lost 0 bases and the J segment 5 bases; nucleotides outside the gene matches: 5. For the CDR3, the DNA is TGTGCCAGCAGCGTAGAACGGGAGGATCACGAGCAGTACTTC. The encoded protein is CASSVEREDHEQYF.

The chain couples TRBV6-5 to TRBJ1-2; maybe TRBD1 (5 bases). The CDR3 loop spans 15 amino acids. The germline V gene has CDR1 MNHEY and CDR2 SVGAGI. Between the trimmed V and J ends, which lost 0 bases and 6 bases, there was a span of 14 bases. The CDR3 is CASSYSFSDIDGYTF. The CDR3 bases are TGTGCCAGCAGTTACTCTTTTTCGGACATCGATGGCTACACCTTC.

In this sample, this clone turned up once. V usage is TRBV7-8 and J usage is TRBJ2-7; TRBD2 might be the D (6 bases). V was clipped by 4 bases and J by 3 bases, with 13 bases between them. This CDR3 is 14 amino acids long. Germline V gene sequence: CDR1 SGHVS, CDR2 FQNEAQ. The chain's CDR3 is CASSYPGAGYEQYF. The CDR3 DNA follows: TGTGCCAGCAGCTACCCGGGAGCTGGCTACGAGCAGTACTTC.

The rearrangement links TRBV2 to TRBJ1-2, with a tentative D call TRBD1 (5 bases). Per germline, CDR1 SNHLY and CDR2 FYNNEI. Trimming removed 7 bases from V and 6 bases from J, with 9 bases in between. This CDR3 has 11 residues. The CDR3, as DNA: TGTGCCAGCACGGGGGGGGATGGCTACACCTTC. Its translation: CASTGGDGYTF.

Only one count was recorded for this clone. The V and J genes are TRBV5-8 and TRBJ2-3; D gene unclear. Germline V CDR1 and CDR2: SGHTS, YDEGEE. V lost 2 bases and J 3 bases, leaving 4 bases between the germline ends. CDR3 length: 12 residues. This chain's CDR3 is CASSFFTDTQYF. CDR3 in DNA: TGTGCCAGCAGCTTCTTTACAGATACGCAGTATTTT.

The J gene is TRBJ2-5, the V gene TRBV11-2, with a weak D call TRBD1 (6 bases). This CDR3 comprises 16 residues. V was trimmed by 1 base and J by 2 bases, leaving 14 bases between them. Germline CDR1 SGHAT, CDR2 FQNNGV. The CDR3 DNA reads TGTGCCAGCAGCTTAGGGACAGCCGGAAAACAAGAGACCCAGTACTTC. It specifies CASSLGTAGKQETQYF.

V usage is TRBV11-1 and J usage is TRBJ1-1, with unresolved D. V was trimmed by 2 bases and J by 5 bases, leaving 12 bases between them. The germline CDR1 and CDR2 sequences are SGHAT and FQDESV (reference sequence). This CDR3 comprises 14 residues. The CDR3: CASSLRGRETEAFF. CDR3 in DNA: TGTGCCAGCAGCTTACGGGGTAGGGAAACTGAAGCTTTCTTT. Full variable domain (missing parts from reference TRBV11-1 and TRBJ1-1): EAEVAQSPRYKITEKSQAVAFWCDPISGHATLYWYRQILGQGPELLVQFQDESVVDDSQLPKDRFSAERLKGVDSTLKIQPAELGDSAMYLCASSLRGRETEAFFGQGTRLTVV.

This sequence joins TRBV27 and TRBJ2-7, with TRBD1 as a possible D gene (6 bases). V was trimmed by 8 bases and J by 4 bases, leaving 24 bases between them. Germline V gives CDR1 MNHEY, CDR2 SMNVEV (reference sequence). This CDR3 comprises 16 residues. In DNA, the CDR3 is TGTGCCAGCTCTTCCGGACCAGGGGCTTATGGGTACGAGCAGTACTTC. It encodes CASSSGPGAYGYEQYF.

The rearrangement joins TRBV5-4 to TRBJ2-1; D may be TRBD2 (6 bases). CDR1 and CDR2 from the germline V gene are SGHNT and YYREEE (reference sequence). V was pared by 4 bases and J by 9 bases, with 8 bases between. The CDR3 totals 11 residues. The CDR3: CASSISGEQFF. The CDR3 nucleotides are TGTGCCAGCAGCATTAGCGGTGAGCAGTTCTTC.

The genes are TRBV15 and TRBJ1-2; 10 bases are a match to TRBD1. After removal of 4 bases from V and 4 bases from J, the junction contained 6 bases not matched to a gene. The V gene's germline CDR1 is LNHNV and CDR2 YYDKDF (reference sequence). The CDR3 spans 15 residues. DNA for the CDR3: TGTGCCACCAGCAAGGGACAGGGGAGTATCTATGGCTACACCTTC. It yields the protein CATSKGQGSIYGYTF.

The CDR3 DNA reads as TGTGCCAGCAGCTTAGAGCGGCACGAGCAGTACTTC. It yields the protein CASSLERHEQYF. The chain carries TRBV13 and TRBJ2-7; TRBD2 is a possible D gene (5 bases). V lost 1 base to trimming and J lost 5 bases, with 6 bases between them. CDR3 size: 12 residues. Germline V gene lookup returns CDR1 PRHDT and CDR2 FYEKMQ (reference sequence).

The CDR3 sequence is CASSRIAGDADTQYF. DNA for the CDR3: TGTGCCAGCAGCCGTATAGCGGGAGACGCAGATACGCAGTATTTT. The V gene is TRBV6-6, the J gene TRBJ2-3; TRBD2 agrees at 9 bases. Germline lookup yields CDR1 MNHNY and CDR2 SVGAGI (reference sequence). CDR3 size: 15 residues. Trimming at V came to 6 bases and at J to 4 bases, leaving 8 bases not matched to a gene.

The J gene is TRBJ1-3, the V gene TRBV28; no clear D. Trimming pared 6 bases from V and 4 bases from J, leaving 10 bases between. CDR3 length equals 13 residues. Germline CDR1 and CDR2: MDHEN and SYDVKM. The CDR3 loop reads CASSLGEGNTIYF. As DNA, the CDR3 is TGTGCCAGCAGCCTCGGGGAGGGAAACACCATATATTTT.

This chain joins TRBV27 and TRBJ2-2; 9 nucleotides agree with TRBD2. Per germline, CDR1 MNHEY and CDR2 SMNVEV (reference sequence). Germline trimming cut 8 bases from V and 3 bases from J; bases unmatched to any gene: 4. The CDR3 extends over 14 amino acids. Here the CDR3 reads CASGLARYTGELFF. CDR3 nucleotides: TGTGCCAGCGGACTAGCGCGTTACACCGGGGAGCTGTTTTTT.

The rearrangement uses TRBV2 and TRBJ1-5; 9 bases map to TRBD1. This CDR3 has 14 amino acids. Germline V CDR1 and CDR2: SNHLY, FYNNEI. Germline trimming cut 3 bases from V and 9 bases from J; bases unmatched to any gene: 6. The CDR3 reads CASSEWDRDRPQHF. CDR3 nucleotide sequence: TGTGCCAGCAGTGAGTGGGACAGGGACAGGCCCCAGCATTTT.

V and J are TRBV9 and TRBJ2-7; tentative D call: TRBD2 (6 bases). CDR3 length: 16 amino acids. V was cut by 4 bases and J by 5 bases, with 22 bases left in between. Germline V gene sequence: CDR1 SGDLS, CDR2 YYNGEE. For the CDR3, the DNA is TGTGCCAGCAGCCCTTCCGGGACTCCCGGTGGGAACGAGCAGTACTTC. It is translated as CASSPSGTPGGNEQYF.

This chain joins TRBV19 and TRBJ2-4, with TRBD1 matching 8 bases. Trimming at V came to 9 bases and at J to 5 bases, leaving 9 bases not matched to a gene. From germline, CDR1 is LNHDA and CDR2 SQIVND (reference sequence). The CDR3 is 14 amino acids. As DNA, the CDR3 is TGTGCCAGCACCGACAGGGGATACCAAAACATTCAGTACTTC. Protein sequence: CASTDRGYQNIQYF.

The chain links TRBV7-2 to TRBJ1-5; 10 bases fit TRBD1. This CDR3 contains 14 residues. Unmatched junction bases numbered 4, after V lost 4 bases and J lost 7 bases. Per the germline V gene, CDR1 is SGHTA and CDR2 is FQGNSA. The CDR3: CASSWTGGSQPQHF. CDR3 DNA sequence: TGTGCCAGCAGCTGGACAGGGGGTAGCCAGCCCCAGCATTTT.